This T cell receptor (beta chain) was identified in a study of cytomegalovirus exposure and HLA in healthy donors. Trimming took off 0 bases at V and 4 bases at J, with 10 bases between the two ends. The germline gives CDR1 SGDLS, CDR2 YYNGEE. The CDR3 is 14 residues long. The PCR was carried out with 60 Vbeta primers and 13 Jbeta primers. Per the original data handling: Later analysis identified 80 million to 90 million unique TCR beta chains, about 10 million shared. The table came from immunoSEQ multiplex PCR; TCRdb's copy has only in-frame clones and leaves some out. The V and J calls and clone size were taken over from that table, and D and trimming were inferred from the DNA. The profile shows about 140,000 clones, 73% of them singletons. Study-wide results and limits: Presence/absence analyses treated sequencing depth as roughly uniform across donors. According to a later analysis, most TCR beta chains associated with CMV appeared HLA-restricted.

About this clone: Its specificity is unknown.

The chain is built from TRBV9 and TRBJ1-2; D uncertain. The clonotype comes from a human donor in good health. Source material: PBMCs. In nucleotides, the CDR3 is TGTGCCAGCAGCGTAGACCCAGGAAGCTATGGCTACACCTTC. This codes for CASSVDPGSYGYTF.